The entry below describes one T cell receptor (beta chain). This sample stems from a study of beta chain features in type 1 diabetes. Reverse transcription of all isolated RNA meant that expressed TCRB transcripts were sequenced. Only in-frame clones appear in the TCRdb table, and some are missing; sequencing was by immunoSEQ multiplex PCR. Among around 430,000 clones, 30% were seen once, and the ten largest hold around 0.065%. Germline V gene lookup returns CDR1 SGDLS and CDR2 YYNGEE. V shed 0 bases and J shed 4 bases, with 13 bases lying between them. This CDR3 spans 15 amino acids. The genes are TRBV9 and TRBJ2-5, with TRBD1 as a possible D gene (8 bases). The sample comprised naive CD4+ T cells from blood. This receptor was obtained from a man between 18 and 29 years old in good health. CDR3 bases: TGTGCCAGCAGCGTAGACAGGGGGGGACGAGAGACCCAGTACTTC. Translated, it gives CASSVDRGGRETQYF.